The 14 T cell receptor beta chains presented below share a single source sample, sequenced in a study of blood T cell repertoires in COVID-19. Sequencing was performed with immunoSEQ multiplex PCR; in TCRdb, only in-frame clones are kept and a portion is missing. The sample yields 85,000 to 120,000 clones, about 80% seen once. What was sequenced was peripheral blood. The source is a human donor in a cohort sampled during active COVID-19.

The rearrangement links TRBV15 to TRBJ2-3, with D possibly being TRBD1 (5 bases). The germline V gene encodes CDR1 LNHNV and CDR2 YYDKDF (reference sequence). V gave up 0 bases and J gave up 6 bases, with 16 bases separating them. The CDR3 covers 16 residues. CDR3 loop: CATSRDRQSVGDTQYF. The CDR3 DNA reads as TGTGCCACCAGCAGAGACCGACAGTCGGTCGGGGATACGCAGTATTTT.

The chain's CDR3 is CASSILQGFTEAFF. The CDR3 DNA reads TGTGCCAGTAGTATATTACAGGGATTCACTGAAGCTTTCTTT. This chain links TRBV19 with TRBJ1-1; D perhaps matches TRBD1 (6 bases). The V gene lost 2 bases and the J gene lost 4 bases, with 11 bases spanning the gap. The CDR3 extends over 14 amino acids. Germline loops: CDR1 LNHDA, CDR2 SQIVND (reference sequence).

This clone turned up a few times. V is TRBV30 and J is TRBJ2-1; TRBD2 aligns across 9 bases. With 8 bases clipped from V and 8 bases from J, the junction kept 10 bases outside the gene matches. Germline CDR1 reads GTSNPN; CDR2 reads SVGIG (reference sequence). CDR3 length equals 13 residues. Here the CDR3 DNA reads TGTGCCAGTCTAGCGGGGCCCATGTATGAGCAGTTCTTC. Its translation is CASLAGPMYEQFF.

V gene TRBV5-6 combines with J gene TRBJ2-1, with a tentative D call TRBD2 (6 bases). CDR1 is SGHDT and CDR2 is YYEEEE in the germline V gene. V lost 2 bases and J lost 1, with 13 bases in between. The CDR3 is made up of 16 amino acids. CDR3 sequence (DNA): TGTGCCAGCAGCTTACTAGCAGCCAAGTCCTACAATGAGCAGTTCTTC. This gives the protein CASSLLAAKSYNEQFF.

This chain joins TRBV20-1 and TRBJ1-5, with D maybe TRBD1 (5 bases). Per the germline V gene, CDR1 is DFQATT and CDR2 is SNEGSKA (reference sequence). V was pared by 3 bases and J by 3 bases, with 18 bases between. The CDR3 is 16 amino acids. CDR3 DNA: TGCAGTGCTAGTCGGTACAGGCGCATGAACAATCAGCCCCAGCATTTT. Translation: CSASRYRRMNNQPQHF.

The chain employs TRBV10-3 and TRBJ2-7, with 8 bases that match TRBD1. CDR3 length: 13 amino acids. Germline lookup yields CDR1 ENHRY and CDR2 SYGVKD. Trimming at V came to 6 bases and at J to 4 bases, leaving 5 bases not matched to a gene. The CDR3 here is CAISQGATYEQYF. For the CDR3, the DNA is TGTGCCATCAGCCAGGGGGCAACTTACGAGCAGTACTTC.

This clone was counted only a few times. The V call is TRBV5-4, the J call TRBJ1-5; D might be TRBD1 (5 bases). The V gene lost 2 bases and the J gene lost 5 bases, with 11 bases spanning the gap. Germline V gene data show CDR1 as SGHNT and CDR2 as YYREEE (reference sequence). CDR3 length equals 14 residues. The CDR3 loop reads CASSLIGGDQPQHF. The CDR3 nucleotides read TGTGCCAGCAGCTTAATCGGGGGGGATCAGCCCCAGCATTTT.

The rearrangement joins TRBV11-1 to TRBJ2-6; tentatively, D is TRBD1 (6 bases). Germline V gene data show CDR1 as SGHAT and CDR2 as FQDESV (reference sequence). The CDR3 runs to 15 residues. V lost 5 bases, J lost 1 base, and 9 bases lay in between. CDR3 DNA: TGTGCCAGCAGCCACAGGGATTCTGGGGCCAACGTCCTGACTTTC. Translation gives CASSHRDSGANVLTF.

This clone was observed a few times. This rearrangement joins TRBV11-3 to TRBJ1-6; 7 bases line up with TRBD1. Unmatched junction bases numbered 6, after V lost 0 bases and J lost 10 bases. CDR1 and CDR2 from the germline V gene are SGHNT and YENEEA. CDR3 length: 15 amino acids. The chain's CDR3 is CASSLEDRLGSPLHF. The CDR3 region has the DNA TGTGCCAGCAGCTTAGAGGACAGGCTGGGGTCACCCCTCCACTTT.

This clone was picked up one time. The chain recombines TRBV5-6 with TRBJ2-7; 9 bases agree with TRBD1. The CDR3 extends over 17 amino acids. Per germline, CDR1 SGHDT and CDR2 YYEEEE. With V trimmed by 5 bases and J by 4 bases, 16 bases remained unmatched. The CDR3 here is CASRKFLPGQGFYEQYF. DNA of the CDR3: TGTGCCAGCAGAAAATTCTTACCGGGACAGGGTTTTTACGAGCAGTACTTC.

This chain joins TRBV11-3 and TRBJ1-1, with unresolved D. The CDR3 is made up of 13 amino acids. Trimming removed 4 bases from V and 2 bases from J, with 8 bases in between. In germline, CDR1 is SGHNT, CDR2 YENEEA. The CDR3 region has the DNA TGTGCCAGCAGCTCCGGTTTAAACACTGAAGCTTTCTTT. Its translation is CASSSGLNTEAFF. Complete variable domain (other parts from reference TRBV11-3 and TRBJ1-1): EAGVVQSPRYKIIEKKQPVAFWCNPISGHNTLYWYLQNLGQGPELLIRYENEEAVDDSQLPKDRFSAERLKGVDSTLKIQPAELGDSAVYLCASSSGLNTEAFFGQGTRLTVV.

The rearrangement links TRBV18 to TRBJ1-6; unclear D gene. The V end lost 5 bases, the J end lost 0 bases, and 5 bases lay between the germline ends. The CDR3 runs to 14 residues. The germline CDR1 and CDR2 sequences are KGHSH and LQKENI. The CDR3 region is CASSSSSYNSPLHF. DNA for the CDR3: TGTGCCAGCTCATCGAGCTCCTATAATTCACCCCTCCACTTT.

Here the CDR3 reads CSVGQTYEQYF. CDR3 coding DNA: TGCAGCGTTGGACAGACCTACGAGCAGTACTTC. The V call is TRBV29-1, the J call TRBJ2-7, with D possibly matching TRBD1 (5 bases). Germline values: CDR1 SQVTM, CDR2 ANQGSEA. The germline V and J ends were trimmed by 4 bases and 2 bases, with 6 bases remaining between them. The CDR3 is made up of 11 amino acids.

The V gene is TRBV29-1, the J gene TRBJ2-1; 10 nucleotides match TRBD1. Trimming removed 6 bases from V and 12 bases from J; junction bases left unmatched: 11. Germline assignment: CDR1 SQVTM and CDR2 ANQGSEA. The CDR3 is 13 residues long. The DNA for the CDR3 is TGCAGCGTCGGTGACAGGGGGCGAGTTGGGCAGTTCTTC. This codes for CSVGDRGRVGQFF.